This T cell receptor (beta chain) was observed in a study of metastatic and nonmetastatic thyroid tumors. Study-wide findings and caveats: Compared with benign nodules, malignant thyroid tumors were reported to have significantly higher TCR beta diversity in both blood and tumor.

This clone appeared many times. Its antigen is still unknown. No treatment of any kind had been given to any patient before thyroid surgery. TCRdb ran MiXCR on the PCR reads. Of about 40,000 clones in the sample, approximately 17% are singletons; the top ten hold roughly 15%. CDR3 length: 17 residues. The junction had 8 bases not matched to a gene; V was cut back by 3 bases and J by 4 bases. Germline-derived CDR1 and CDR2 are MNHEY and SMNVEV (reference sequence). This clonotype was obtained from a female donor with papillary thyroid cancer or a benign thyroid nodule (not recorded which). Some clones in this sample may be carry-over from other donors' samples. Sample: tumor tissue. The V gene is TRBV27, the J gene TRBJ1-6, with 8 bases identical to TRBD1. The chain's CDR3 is CASSLSSGQAYNSPLHF. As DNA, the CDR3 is TGTGCCAGCAGTTTGTCGTCGGGACAGGCGTATAATTCACCCCTCCACTTT.